The 19 T cell receptor beta chains presented below share a single source sample, sequenced in a study of T cell changes during pregnancy in multiple sclerosis. Sequencing used immunoSEQ multiplex PCR; TCRdb keeps in-frame clones, though not all of them. The repertoire has roughly 80,000 clones, 90% to 95% of them found once; the top ten carry roughly 2.5%. Sample: peripheral blood, taken in the second trimester of pregnancy. These TCRs come from a female donor with multiple sclerosis, enrolled in a pregnancy study.

This chain uses TRBV6-1 with TRBJ1-4, with D possibly TRBD1 on 6 matching bases. CDR1 MNHNS and CDR2 SASEGT come from the germline V gene. V was clipped by 0 bases and J by 5 bases, with 10 bases between them. The CDR3 runs to 15 residues. CDR3: CASSEAGQRNEKLFF. CDR3 sequence (DNA): TGTGCCAGCAGTGAAGCGGGACAAAGGAATGAAAAACTGTTTTTT.

The V call is TRBV7-3, the J call TRBJ2-1; no clear D. CDR1 SGHTA and CDR2 FQGTGA come from the germline V gene. Deletions cut 2 bases from V and 10 bases from J, with 9 bases between. There are 12 residues in the CDR3. Here the CDR3 reads CASSLSPGEQFF. The CDR3 coding sequence is TGTGCCAGCAGCTTATCCCCAGGAGAGCAGTTCTTC.

The genes are TRBV5-1 and TRBJ2-2, with TRBD2 identical over 8 bases. Germline CDR1 is SGHRS and CDR2 is YFSETQ. Trimming took 1 base from V and 0 from J; bases not matched to a gene: 11. The CDR3 has 19 amino acids. The CDR3 coding sequence is TGCGCCAGCAGCTTGAGAAAACTAGCGGAGTCATCGAACACCGGGGAGCTGTTTTTT. Translated, it gives CASSLRKLAESSNTGELFF.

The chain couples TRBV30 to TRBJ2-5, with 10 bases aligning to TRBD2. This CDR3 contains 14 residues. Germline values: CDR1 GTSNPN, CDR2 SVGIG (reference sequence). V gave up 2 bases and J gave up 2 bases; unmatched junction bases: 2. CDR3 sequence reads: CAWSWTSGQETQYF. The CDR3 DNA sequence: TGTGCCTGGAGTTGGACTAGCGGACAAGAGACCCAGTACTTC.

The genes are TRBV5-1 and TRBJ1-1, with 10 nucleotides matching TRBD1. The CDR3 is made up of 16 amino acids. The V gene end was trimmed by 0 bases and the J gene end by 5 bases; junction bases not matched to a gene: 7. Germline V gene data show CDR1 as SGHRS and CDR2 as YFSETQ. CDR3 loop: CASSLGQGAEGTEAFF. The CDR3 coding sequence is TGCGCCAGCAGCTTGGGACAGGGGGCAGAGGGTACTGAAGCTTTCTTT. Full variable domain (rest looked up from reference TRBV5-1 and TRBJ1-1): KAGVTQTPRYLIKTRGQQVTLSCSPISGHRSVSWYQQTPGQGLQFLFEYFSETQRNKGNFPGRFSGRQFSNSRSEMNVSTLELGDSALYLCASSLGQGAEGTEAFFGQGTRLTVV.

The chain's CDR3 is CASSPLAGVTDTQYF. The CDR3 DNA sequence: TGTGCCAGTAGCCCACTAGCGGGGGTCACAGATACGCAGTATTTT. The J gene is TRBJ2-3, the V gene TRBV19; 11 bases are shared with TRBD2. V dropped 6 bases and J dropped 2; count of bases not matched to a gene: 4. Germline CDR1 LNHDA, CDR2 SQIVND (reference sequence). This CDR3 spans 15 amino acids. Looking up the rest from reference TRBV19 and TRBJ2-3 gives the full variable domain: DGGITQSPKYLFRKEGQNVTLSCEQNLNHDAMYWYRQDPGQGLRLIYYSQIVNDFQKGDIAEGYSVSREKKESFPLTVTSAQKNPTAFYLCASSPLAGVTDTQYFGPGTRLTVL.

V is TRBV9 and J is TRBJ2-2, with TRBD1 matching 9 bases. In germline, CDR1 is SGDLS, CDR2 YYNGEE. The ends lost 1 base at V and 5 bases at J; junction bases unmatched: 6. The CDR3 has 16 residues. This chain's CDR3 is CASSVTQGAQTGELFF. The DNA for the CDR3 is TGTGCCAGCAGCGTAACACAGGGGGCACAAACCGGGGAGCTGTTTTTT.

The DNA for the CDR3 is TGTGCCAGCAGTTTACGGGGACAGGTTACTAACTATGGCTACACCTTC. Amino acid sequence: CASSLRGQVTNYGYTF. This chain links TRBV27 with TRBJ1-2, with TRBD1 matching over 8 bases. Germline V lookup: CDR1 MNHEY, CDR2 SMNVEV (reference sequence). With V trimmed by 2 bases and J by 0 bases, 5 bases remained unmatched. This CDR3 has 16 residues.

This clone has only a few counts. This chain links TRBV5-6 with TRBJ1-1, with D maybe TRBD1 (5 bases). The CDR3 sequence is 13 residues long. CDR1 is SGHDT and CDR2 is YYEEEE in the germline V gene. V gave up 2 bases and J gave up 4 bases, with 9 bases separating them. In nucleotides, the CDR3 is TGTGCCAGCAGCTTCAGTACAGGCACTGAAGCTTTCTTT. It translates to CASSFSTGTEAFF.

The V gene is TRBV5-1, the J gene TRBJ1-2, with D possibly TRBD1 on 5 matching bases. The CDR3 runs to 15 residues. Germline V gene data show CDR1 as SGHRS and CDR2 as YFSETQ. Trimming took off 0 bases at V and 2 bases at J, with 11 bases between the two ends. DNA for the CDR3: TGCGCCAGCAGCTTGGCCCAGGGCGAGAACTATGGCTACACCTTC. Its protein is CASSLAQGENYGYTF.

The chain joins TRBV6-4 to TRBJ2-2; 10 bases align to TRBD2. J lost 0 bases, V lost 5 bases, and 3 bases had no gene match. Germline CDR1 reads MRHNA; CDR2 reads SNTAGT. The CDR3 spans 16 residues. The CDR3 region has the DNA TGTGCCAGCAGTTCTCTAGCGGGGGCGAACACCGGGGAGCTGTTTTTT. Translated, it gives CASSSLAGANTGELFF.

The chain carries TRBV5-4 and TRBJ1-1, with 11 bases aligning to TRBD1. CDR1 is SGHNT and CDR2 is YYREEE in the germline V gene (reference sequence). CDR3 length: 16 amino acids. Unmatched junction bases numbered 7, after V lost 4 bases and J lost 2 bases. For the CDR3, the DNA is TGTGCCAGCAGCATGTTGGACAGGGGGCGAAACACTGAAGCTTTCTTT. Translation: CASSMLDRGRNTEAFF. The full variable domain, completed using reference TRBV5-4 and TRBJ1-1, is ETGVTQSPTHLIKTRGQQVTLRCSSQSGHNTVSWYQQALGQGPQFIFQYYREEENGRGNFPPRFSGLQFPNYSSELNVNALELDDSALYLCASSMLDRGRNTEAFFGQGTRLTVV.

CDR3 residues: CASSLGLFQYNEQFF. In DNA form, the CDR3 reads TGCGCCAGCAGCTTGGGACTATTTCAATACAATGAGCAGTTCTTC. This chain connects TRBV5-1 to TRBJ2-1; D may be TRBD2 (5 bases). The CDR3 spans 15 residues. Per the germline V gene, CDR1 is SGHRS and CDR2 is YFSETQ. Trimming stripped 0 bases from V and 4 bases from J, with 11 bases between.

The chain carries TRBV19 and TRBJ2-5; 12 positions agree with TRBD2. The CDR3 loop spans 15 amino acids. Trimming cost V 6 bases and J 5 bases; bases outside gene matches: 7. Germline-derived CDR1 and CDR2 are LNHDA and SQIVND (reference sequence). This chain's CDR3 is CASSPATSGGETQYF. As DNA, the CDR3 is TGTGCCAGTAGCCCCGCCACTAGCGGGGGGGAGACCCAGTACTTC.

The CDR3 bases are TGTGCCAGCAGCTTAGAGGCTAGCTCCTACGAGCAGTACTTC. This translates into CASSLEASSYEQYF. The V gene is TRBV7-8, the J gene TRBJ2-7; D is uncertain. The CDR3 sequence is 14 residues long. The germline V gene encodes CDR1 SGHVS and CDR2 FQNEAQ. The V and J ends lost 1 base and 0 bases respectively, with 7 bases between them.

The sample holds one count of this clone. The V call is TRBV4-1, the J call TRBJ2-7; 7 bases match TRBD2. Trimming took 3 bases from V and 5 from J; bases not matched to a gene: 4. CDR1 is MGHRA, CDR2 YSYEKL, per germline. The CDR3 length is 13 residues. CDR3 nucleotide sequence: TGCGCCAGCAGCCAGCTTGGGGGGGACGAGCAGTACTTC. Its translation is CASSQLGGDEQYF.

The chain uses TRBV28 and TRBJ1-2; 7 nucleotides align to TRBD1. The CDR3 covers 15 residues. Germline V gene data show CDR1 as MDHEN and CDR2 as SYDVKM. Germline trimming cut 5 bases from V and 4 bases from J; bases unmatched to any gene: 10. Written as DNA, the CDR3 is TGTGCCAGCAGTCATGGTGGAGGGACAGTCTATGGCTACACCTTC. Translated: CASSHGGGTVYGYTF.

This clone was seen once. The rearrangement links TRBV4-2 to TRBJ2-7; TRBD2 might be the D (7 bases). There are 16 residues in the CDR3. Per germline, CDR1 LGHNA and CDR2 YNFKEQ. The V and J ends lost 0 bases and 0 bases respectively, with 12 bases between them. For the CDR3, the DNA is TGTGCCAGCAGCCAAGATGTAGGGGGGGGCTCCTACGAGCAGTACTTC. It specifies CASSQDVGGGSYEQYF.

The rearrangement joins TRBV7-9 to TRBJ2-1, with a tentative D call TRBD2 (5 bases). V lost 4 bases to trimming and J lost 15 bases, with 16 bases between them. Looked up from germline, CDR1 is SEHNR and CDR2 is FQNEAQ (reference sequence). CDR3 length: 12 amino acids. CDR3 in DNA: TGTGCCAGCAGCTCAAGCGGAGAGGCGGGGTTCTTC. This codes for CASSSSGEAGFF.